This T cell receptor beta chain emerged from a study of shared clonotypes between healthy human individuals. Study-level background: For every donor, three CD4 naive, three CD4 memory, two CD8 naive and one CD8 memory plates were used.

General study results and limits: Non-shared clonotypes displayed generation probabilities falling below those of clonotypes present in all four donors.

Per the study methods: Filtering differed, since immunoSEQ gave only junction sequences and no quality scores. The protocol was immunoSEQ multiplex PCR, while the TCRdb copy is restricted to in-frame clones and leaves out a portion. For V, J and clone size, that table is used; D and trimming come from the DNA. The sample lists around 370,000 clones; 96% were seen once. CDR1 and CDR2 (germline): DFQATT, SNEGSKA (reference sequence). The CDR3 covers 11 residues. V dropped 3 bases and J dropped 8; count of bases not matched to a gene: 0. This clone was observed once. What it binds is unknown. Within Nashville, Tennessee resided all donors, each a Caucasian adult.

Material: memory CD8+ T cells sorted from blood. Subset reported: CD45RO+ cells pooled with CCR7-negative TemRA cells. The TCR comes from a man in his thirties or forties in good health. V and J are TRBV20-1 and TRBJ2-1; 8 bases are a match to TRBD1. The CDR3 DNA is TGCAGTGCTAGCAGGGGGCATGAGCAGTTCTTC. The encoded protein is CSASRGHEQFF.